These 17 T cell receptor beta chains were sequenced from one sample in a study of glioma-infiltrating T cells. The iRepertoire nested amplicon-rescue multiplex PCR amplified TCR alpha and beta CDR3s from RNA. TCRdb re-analysed the multiplex PCR reads in MiXCR, keeping a single row per CDR3 protein. Seen here are some 160,000 distinct CDR3 sequences, more than 35% observed once, and the top ten hold roughly 5.2%. Sequenced input: glioma tissue, nonneoplastic brain tissue, or PBMCs (not recorded which). These receptors all come from a human donor with low-grade glioma or glioblastoma, undergoing nonglioma brain surgery, or in good health (not recorded which).

This clonotype was counted ten times or more. The CDR3 DNA reads as TGTGCCAGCAGTTGGACTAGCGGCCACGAGCAGTACTTC. Amino acid sequence: CASSWTSGHEQYF. The V call is TRBV27, the J call TRBJ2-7, with 10 bases lining up with TRBD2. CDR1 and CDR2 (germline): MNHEY, SMNVEV (reference sequence). Trimming cost V 4 bases and J 5 bases; bases outside gene matches: 2. There are 13 residues in the CDR3.

Comments on this clonotype: The junction shows a germline mismatch at one end, possibly a read error. The chain is built from TRBV7-2 and TRBJ2-2; 8 bases agree with TRBD1. The V gene's germline CDR1 is SGHTA and CDR2 FQGNSA. The CDR3 is 14 amino acids. CDR3 nucleotides: TGTGCCAGCGGCTTTTCAGGGGGCGCAAGGGAGCTGTTTTTT. This sequence encodes CASGFSGGARELFF. The variable domain in full, completed from reference TRBV7-2 and TRBJ2-2, reads GAGVSQSPSNKVTEKGKDVELRCDPISGHTALYWYRQSLGQGLEFLIYFQGNSAPDKSGLPSDRFSAERTGGSVSTLTIQRTQQEDSAVYLCASGFSGGARELFFGEGSRLTVL.

J is TRBJ2-7 and V is TRBV19; 13 bases agree with TRBD2. CDR1 and CDR2 (germline): LNHDA, SQIVND (reference sequence). J gave up 3 bases and V 4 bases, and 0 bases lay outside the gene matches. The CDR3 spans 14 residues. Here the CDR3 reads CASSRTSGGYEQYF. CDR3 nucleotides: TGTGCCAGTAGTAGGACTAGCGGGGGCTACGAGCAGTACTTC.

As concerns this clonotype: A much more abundant neighbour one base away suggests this may be a read error. The chain links TRBV7-8 to TRBJ2-5, with unresolved D. The CDR3 runs 13 residues. The germline V gene has CDR1 SGHVS and CDR2 FQNEAQ. Trimming shortened V by 4 bases and J by 3 bases, and 9 bases separated the two germline ends. This chain's CDR3 is CASSYVEKETQYF. The CDR3 DNA reads as TGTGCCAGCAGCTACGTGGAGAAAGAGACCCAGTACTTC.

As for this clonotype: This could be a read error, since a much larger clone is one nucleotide away. This chain uses TRBV6-9 with TRBJ2-5; tentative D call: TRBD2 (5 bases). Germline lookup yields CDR1 MNHGY and CDR2 SVAAGI. This CDR3 contains 13 residues. The CDR3 protein is CASSLGPGETKYF. The CDR3 coding sequence is TGTGCCAGCAGTTTAGGTCCTGGGGAGACCAAGTACTTC.

This clonotype was seen at least ten times. The chain carries TRBV3-1 and TRBJ2-1; a possible D gene is TRBD2 (5 bases). Trimming stripped 4 bases from V and 7 bases from J, with 8 bases between. This CDR3 region has 12 residues. In germline, CDR1 is LGHDT, CDR2 YNNKEL (reference sequence). The CDR3 protein is CASSPKRNEQFF. The CDR3 DNA follows: TGTGCCAGCAGCCCGAAGCGGAATGAGCAGTTCTTC.

At least ten counts were recorded for this clonotype. V is TRBV6-1 and J is TRBJ2-1, with D possibly TRBD2 on 5 matching bases. V lost 4 bases and J 9 bases, leaving 10 bases between the germline ends. Germline lookup yields CDR1 MNHNS and CDR2 SASEGT. The CDR3 sequence is 12 residues long. The CDR3: CASSVPLAEQFF. The CDR3 DNA reads as TGTGCCAGCAGTGTCCCTCTAGCTGAGCAGTTCTTC.

Comments on this clonotype: This may arise from a read error, as a much more abundant clone is one base away. The V gene is TRBV27, the J gene TRBJ1-6; TRBD1 is a possible D gene (5 bases). Germline lookup yields CDR1 MNHEY and CDR2 SMNVEV (reference sequence). CDR3 length equals 15 residues. The CDR3 region has the DNA TGTGCCGGCAGTCAGATCCGGGACGGTAATTCACCCCTCCACTTT. Amino acids: CAGSQIRDGNSPLHF.

In this sample, this clonotype turned up a few times. V is TRBV14 and J is TRBJ1-3, with D perhaps TRBD1 (5 bases). Per the germline V gene, CDR1 is SGHDN and CDR2 is FVKESK. V was pared by 3 bases and J by 6 bases, with 15 bases between. The CDR3 is made up of 15 amino acids. The CDR3 here is CASSHGTSSLNTIYF. The CDR3 region has the DNA TGTGCCAGCAGCCACGGGACCTCTTCTTTAAACACCATATATTTT.

On this clonotype itself: Sequence at one end of the junction differs from germline and may be a read error. The chain joins TRBV3-1 to TRBJ2-5, with a possible D match to TRBD1 (5 bases). Germline V gene sequence: CDR1 LGHDT, CDR2 YNNKEL (reference sequence). The CDR3 is made up of 15 amino acids. CDR3 in amino acids: CASSQVGRGRETRYF. The CDR3, as DNA: TGTGCCAGCAGCCAAGTAGGAAGGGGCCGAGAGACCCGGTACTTC.

A word on this clonotype: This clone may be a read error of a much larger clone one base away. This sequence joins TRBV6-1 and TRBJ2-7; TRBD2 matches at 8 bases. Germline V CDR1 and CDR2: MNHNS, SASEGT. The CDR3 sequence is 15 residues long. The CDR3 protein is CDSSNRGGGKTEQYF. In nucleotides, the CDR3 is TGTGACAGCAGCAACCGGGGGGGCGGTAAGACGGAGCAGTACTTC.

Worth noting for this clonotype: It may be a read error: a sequence one base away is much more abundant. V and J are TRBV6-1 and TRBJ2-1, with 8 bases aligning to TRBD1. Germline CDR1 MNHNS, CDR2 SASEGT. V dropped 6 bases and J dropped 7; count of bases not matched to a gene: 14. The length of the CDR3 is 16 residues. The CDR3 spells CASSLKQGGPTNEQFF. As DNA, the CDR3 is TGTGCCAGCAGCCTCAAACAGGGGGGTCCCACAAATGAGCAGTTCTTC.

This clonotype has only a few counts. This sequence joins TRBV29-1 and TRBJ2-1; a weak D match, TRBD1 (6 bases). This CDR3 is 16 amino acids long. Looked up from germline, CDR1 is SQVTM and CDR2 is ANQGSEA. The V gene lost 4 bases and the J gene lost 0 bases, with 16 bases spanning the gap. The CDR3 spells CSVGGPAPNSYNEQFF. CDR3 bases: TGCAGCGTTGGGGGGCCAGCCCCGAACTCCTACAATGAGCAGTTCTTC.

This clonotype has a count of ten or more. This chain links TRBV6-2 or TRBV6-3 with TRBJ1-1; TRBD1 matches at 9 bases. Germline lookup yields CDR1 MNHEY and CDR2 SVGEGT. With V trimmed by 0 bases and J by 9 bases, 5 bases remained unmatched. The CDR3 covers 14 residues. The CDR3 reads CASSYSGQGRKAFF. The CDR3, as DNA: TGTGCCAGCAGTTACTCAGGACAGGGGCGGAAAGCTTTCTTT.

This clonotype was recorded at least ten times. This rearrangement joins TRBV20-1 to TRBJ2-5, with D hard to call. Trimming left V 2 bases short and J 5 bases short, with 15 bases between. The CDR3 runs to 14 residues. Germline V gene data show CDR1 as DFQATT and CDR2 as SNEGSKA (reference sequence). CDR3: CSARSRGLGETQYF. Here the CDR3 DNA reads TGCAGTGCTAGATCGCGAGGCCTGGGGGAGACCCAGTACTTC.

This clonotype appeared a few times. The rearrangement links TRBV15 to TRBJ2-7, with D unclear. Looked up from germline, CDR1 is LNHNV and CDR2 is YYDKDF (reference sequence). This CDR3 is 14 amino acids long. With 0 bases removed from V and 3 bases from J, the gap between germline ends came to 9 bases. CDR3 amino acids: CATSRDRRGYEQYF. CDR3 in DNA: TGTGCCACCAGCAGAGATAGGCGAGGCTACGAGCAGTACTTC.

This chain joins TRBV11-2 and TRBJ2-5; perhaps TRBD1 as D (6 bases). CDR1 is SGHAT and CDR2 is FQNNGV in the germline V gene. Trimming took off 4 bases at V and 2 bases at J, with 14 bases between the two ends. CDR3 length: 15 residues. The chain's CDR3 is CASSSQGQQQETQYF. CDR3 in DNA: TGTGCCAGCAGCTCCCAAGGACAGCAACAAGAGACCCAGTACTTC.